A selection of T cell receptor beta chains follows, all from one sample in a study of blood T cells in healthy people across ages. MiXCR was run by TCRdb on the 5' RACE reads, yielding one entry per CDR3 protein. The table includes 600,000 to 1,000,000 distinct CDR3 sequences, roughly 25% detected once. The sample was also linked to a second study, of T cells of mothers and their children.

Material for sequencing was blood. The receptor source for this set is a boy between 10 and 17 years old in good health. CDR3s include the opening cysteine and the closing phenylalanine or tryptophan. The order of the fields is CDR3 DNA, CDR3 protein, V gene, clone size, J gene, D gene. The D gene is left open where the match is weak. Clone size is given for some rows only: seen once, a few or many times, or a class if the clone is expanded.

cdr3_nt: TGTGCCAGCAGTCCGAGCGGGGGGGCAAGTAATGAGCAGTTCTTC
cdr3_aa: CASSPSGGASNEQFF
v_call: TRBV27
clone_size: few
j_call: TRBJ2-1
d_call: TRBD2

cdr3_nt: TGTGCCAGCAACAACACCGGGACAAAGGGGGATACGCAGTATTTT
cdr3_aa: CASNNTGTKGDTQYF
v_call: TRBV25-1
clone_size: few
j_call: TRBJ2-3
d_call: -

cdr3_nt: TGTGCCAGCTCACCACCGGGGGCAGGGGGGATGCGCGAGCAGTTCTTC
cdr3_aa: CASSPPGAGGMREQFF
v_call: TRBV18
clone_size: -
j_call: TRBJ2-1
d_call: -

cdr3_nt: TGTGCCAGCAGTATACAGGGTCCCACTGAAGCTTTCTTT
cdr3_aa: CASSIQGPTEAFF
v_call: TRBV2
clone_size: -
j_call: TRBJ1-1
d_call: -

cdr3_nt: TGTGCCAGCAGCTTAGATAGTAACTACGAGCAGTACTTC
cdr3_aa: CASSLDSNYEQYF
v_call: TRBV7-2
clone_size: -
j_call: TRBJ2-7
d_call: -

cdr3_nt: TGTGCCACCAGCAGAATTATCGGGGCGGAGGTCTACGAGCAGTACTTC
cdr3_aa: CATSRIIGAEVYEQYF
v_call: TRBV15
clone_size: -
j_call: TRBJ2-7
d_call: -

cdr3_nt: TGTGCCAGCAGCCAAGAAGCAAGACCCGTCGGGGGATACAATGAGCAGTTCTTC
cdr3_aa: CASSQEARPVGGYNEQFF
v_call: TRBV3-1
clone_size: -
j_call: TRBJ2-1
d_call: -

cdr3_nt: TGTGCCAGCAGTGGGGAAGAATCTGGGGCCAACGTCCTGACTTTC
cdr3_aa: CASSGEESGANVLTF
v_call: TRBV6-1
clone_size: few
j_call: TRBJ2-6
d_call: -

cdr3_nt: TGTGCCAGCAGCGCACAGGGGGTGCACTATGGCTACACCTTC
cdr3_aa: CASSAQGVHYGYTF
v_call: TRBV5-6
clone_size: few
j_call: TRBJ1-2
d_call: TRBD1

cdr3_nt: TGCAGTGGAACAGGGACCGCCAATCAAGAGACCCAGTACTTC
cdr3_aa: CSGTGTANQETQYF
v_call: TRBV29-1
clone_size: few
j_call: TRBJ2-5
d_call: -

cdr3_nt: TGTGCCAGCAGTGGTGCTAGGAGCGGCCAGAGCTCCTACAATGAGCAGTTCTTC
cdr3_aa: CASSGARSGQSSYNEQFF
v_call: TRBV11-1
clone_size: few
j_call: TRBJ2-1
d_call: -

cdr3_nt: TGTGCCAGCAGTGACGGCCAGGGCGGGCCAGATACGCAGTATTTT
cdr3_aa: CASSDGQGGPDTQYF
v_call: TRBV6-4
clone_size: -
j_call: TRBJ2-3
d_call: -

cdr3_nt: TGTGCCAGCAGTTACTCGGAAGCACTTTTCTCCTACGAGCAGTACTTC
cdr3_aa: CASSYSEALFSYEQYF
v_call: TRBV6-6
clone_size: -
j_call: TRBJ2-7
d_call: -

cdr3_nt: TGCAGCGCAAAAAGTGAAATCAACTACGAGCAGTACTTC
cdr3_aa: CSAKSEINYEQYF
v_call: TRBV29-1
clone_size: -
j_call: TRBJ2-7
d_call: -

cdr3_nt: TGTGCCAGCTCACTACGATTGGAGTTTACTGGCTACACCTTC
cdr3_aa: CASSLRLEFTGYTF
v_call: TRBV18
clone_size: few
j_call: TRBJ1-2
d_call: -

cdr3_nt: TGTGCCAGCAGCTTGGGTTTTGGGATCTCAGGGGAGACCCAGTACTTC
cdr3_aa: CASSLGFGISGETQYF
v_call: TRBV7-2
clone_size: -
j_call: TRBJ2-5
d_call: -

cdr3_nt: TGTGCCAGCACCATGGGGTTCACTGAAGCTTTCTTT
cdr3_aa: CASTMGFTEAFF
v_call: TRBV28
clone_size: few
j_call: TRBJ1-1
d_call: -

cdr3_nt: TGTGCCAGCAGCTCTCGACTAGCCGCCCAAGATACGCAGTATTTT
cdr3_aa: CASSSRLAAQDTQYF
v_call: TRBV7-9
clone_size: -
j_call: TRBJ2-3
d_call: TRBD2

cdr3_nt: TGTGCCAGCAGCTTACCGGAGGGGGGAAACATTCAGTACTTC
cdr3_aa: CASSLPEGGNIQYF
v_call: TRBV7-2
clone_size: -
j_call: TRBJ2-4
d_call: -

cdr3_nt: TGCAGTGCTAGCGCCGGGACAGGGGGATCCGGGGCCAACGTCCTGACTTTC
cdr3_aa: CSASAGTGGSGANVLTF
v_call: TRBV20-1
clone_size: few
j_call: TRBJ2-6
d_call: TRBD1

cdr3_nt: TGTGGCAGCAGCTCATTCGACAGGGATGCAACTAATGAAAAACTGTTTTTT
cdr3_aa: CGSSSFDRDATNEKLFF
v_call: TRBV5-4
clone_size: -
j_call: TRBJ1-4
d_call: TRBD1

cdr3_nt: TGTGCCAGCAGCTTAGCCTCTGGCCCTGGACAGGAATTTTACGAGGAGCAGTACTTC
cdr3_aa: CASSLASGPGQEFYEEQYF
v_call: TRBV7-9
clone_size: -
j_call: TRBJ2-7
d_call: TRBD1

cdr3_nt: TGTGCCAGCAGTAGATGGTCCGGGACAGAAGGAAACACCATATATTTT
cdr3_aa: CASSRWSGTEGNTIYF
v_call: TRBV7-2
clone_size: -
j_call: TRBJ1-3
d_call: TRBD1

cdr3_nt: TGCGCCAGCAGCCAAGATATAGTGGCCGAAAAATTCTACGAGCAGTACTTC
cdr3_aa: CASSQDIVAEKFYEQYF
v_call: TRBV4-3
clone_size: -
j_call: TRBJ2-7
d_call: -

cdr3_nt: TGTGCCAGCAGCTCGACAGGGAAGTACAGCGATACGCAGTATTTT
cdr3_aa: CASSSTGKYSDTQYF
v_call: TRBV7-3
clone_size: -
j_call: TRBJ2-3
d_call: TRBD1

cdr3_nt: TGTGCCAGCAGCCCGACTACCTACAATGAGCAGTTCTTC
cdr3_aa: CASSPTTYNEQFF
v_call: TRBV7-2
clone_size: -
j_call: TRBJ2-1
d_call: -

cdr3_nt: TGTGCCAGCAGCACCACTAGCGGGAGCGTGTACGAGCAGTACTTC
cdr3_aa: CASSTTSGSVYEQYF
v_call: TRBV7-2
clone_size: few
j_call: TRBJ2-7
d_call: TRBD2

cdr3_nt: TGCAGTGCTAGAGATAGAGGACGGCTAGCTTTCCACCCCTACAATGAGCAGTTCTTC
cdr3_aa: CSARDRGRLAFHPYNEQFF
v_call: TRBV20-1
clone_size: -
j_call: TRBJ2-1
d_call: -

cdr3_nt: TGTGCCAGCAGTCTGCAGGGCGAACTAGCCAAAAACATTCGGTACTTC
cdr3_aa: CASSLQGELAKNIRYF
v_call: TRBV28
clone_size: few
j_call: TRBJ2-4
d_call: -

cdr3_nt: TGCGTCAGCAGCCAAGAATCCGGGAGCTCCTACAATGAGCAGTTCTTC
cdr3_aa: CVSSQESGSSYNEQFF
v_call: TRBV4-3
clone_size: few
j_call: TRBJ2-1
d_call: -

cdr3_nt: TGTGCCAGCAGCCCCACTACAGGGATTGACTATGGCTACACCTTC
cdr3_aa: CASSPTTGIDYGYTF
v_call: TRBV7-8
clone_size: -
j_call: TRBJ1-2
d_call: -

cdr3_nt: TGCAGCGCGGGACAGGGGGCAAACTATGGCTACACCTTC
cdr3_aa: CSAGQGANYGYTF
v_call: TRBV29-1
clone_size: few
j_call: TRBJ1-2
d_call: TRBD1

cdr3_nt: TGTGCCAGCAGCCCTAGGGAACTAGCCACAGATACGCAGTATTTT
cdr3_aa: CASSPRELATDTQYF
v_call: TRBV7-2
clone_size: few
j_call: TRBJ2-3
d_call: -

cdr3_nt: TGTGCCAGCAGCTTAGTTAGCCAGTCAACTAATGAAAAACTGTTTTTT
cdr3_aa: CASSLVSQSTNEKLFF
v_call: TRBV7-2
clone_size: -
j_call: TRBJ1-4
d_call: -

cdr3_nt: TGCAGCGTTGAAGGACAGGACTATGGCTACACCTTC
cdr3_aa: CSVEGQDYGYTF
v_call: TRBV29-1
clone_size: -
j_call: TRBJ1-2
d_call: -

cdr3_nt: TGTGCCAGCAGTTACTGGGGACGTGGGGCAACCCACGAGCAGTACTTC
cdr3_aa: CASSYWGRGATHEQYF
v_call: TRBV6-2/TRBV6-3
clone_size: -
j_call: TRBJ2-7
d_call: -